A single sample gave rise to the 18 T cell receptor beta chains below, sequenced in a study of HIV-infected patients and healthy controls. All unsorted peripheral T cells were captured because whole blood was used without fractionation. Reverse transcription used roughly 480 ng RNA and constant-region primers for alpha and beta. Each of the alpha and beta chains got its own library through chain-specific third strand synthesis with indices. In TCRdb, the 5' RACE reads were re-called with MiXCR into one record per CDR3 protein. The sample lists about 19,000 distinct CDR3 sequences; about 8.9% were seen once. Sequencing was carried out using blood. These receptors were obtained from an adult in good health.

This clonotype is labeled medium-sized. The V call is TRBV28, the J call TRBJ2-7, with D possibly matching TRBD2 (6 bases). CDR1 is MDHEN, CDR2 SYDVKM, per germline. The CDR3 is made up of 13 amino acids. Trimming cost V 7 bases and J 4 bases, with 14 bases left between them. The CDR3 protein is CASTRTGVYEQYF. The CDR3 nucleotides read TGTGCCAGCACCCGGACGGGGGTATACGAGCAGTACTTC.

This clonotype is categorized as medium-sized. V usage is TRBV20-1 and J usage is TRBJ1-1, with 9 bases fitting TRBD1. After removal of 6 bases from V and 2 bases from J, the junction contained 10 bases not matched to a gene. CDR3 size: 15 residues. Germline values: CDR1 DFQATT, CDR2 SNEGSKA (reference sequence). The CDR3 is CSAERRDRANTEAFF. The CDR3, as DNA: TGCAGTGCAGAACGCCGGGACAGGGCTAACACTGAAGCTTTCTTT.

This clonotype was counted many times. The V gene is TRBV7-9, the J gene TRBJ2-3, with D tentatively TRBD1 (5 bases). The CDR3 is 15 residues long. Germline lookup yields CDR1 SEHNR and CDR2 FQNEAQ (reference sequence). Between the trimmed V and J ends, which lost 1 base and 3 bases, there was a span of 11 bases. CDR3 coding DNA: TGTGCCAGCAGCTTAGGTTCGACAGTGACAGATACGCAGTATTTT. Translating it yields CASSLGSTVTDTQYF.

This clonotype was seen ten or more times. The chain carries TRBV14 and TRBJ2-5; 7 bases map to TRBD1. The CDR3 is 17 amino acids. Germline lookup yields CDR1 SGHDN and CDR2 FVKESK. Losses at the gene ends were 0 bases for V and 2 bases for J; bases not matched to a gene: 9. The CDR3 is CASSQDKTWGQQETQYF. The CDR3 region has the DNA TGTGCCAGCAGCCAAGATAAAACCTGGGGACAGCAAGAGACCCAGTACTTC.

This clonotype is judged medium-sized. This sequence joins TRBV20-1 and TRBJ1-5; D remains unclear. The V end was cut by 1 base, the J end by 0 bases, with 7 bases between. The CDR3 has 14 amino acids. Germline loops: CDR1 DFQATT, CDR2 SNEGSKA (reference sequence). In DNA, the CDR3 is TGCAGTGCTAGAGGAGGGAATAGCAATCAGCCCCAGCATTTT. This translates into CSARGGNSNQPQHF.

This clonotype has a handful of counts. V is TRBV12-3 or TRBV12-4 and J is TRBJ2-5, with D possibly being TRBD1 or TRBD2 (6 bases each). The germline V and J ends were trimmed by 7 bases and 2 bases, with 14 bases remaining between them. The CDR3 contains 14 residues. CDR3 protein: CASTRGTQQETQYF. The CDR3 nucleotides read TGTGCCAGCACCCGCGGGACACAGCAAGAGACCCAGTACTTC.

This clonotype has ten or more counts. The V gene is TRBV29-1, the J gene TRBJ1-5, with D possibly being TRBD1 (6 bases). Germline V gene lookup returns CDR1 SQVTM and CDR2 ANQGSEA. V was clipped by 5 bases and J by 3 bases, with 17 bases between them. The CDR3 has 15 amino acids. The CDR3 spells CSVKSNTGPNQPQHF. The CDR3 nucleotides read TGCAGCGTTAAATCCAATACAGGGCCCAATCAGCCCCAGCATTTT. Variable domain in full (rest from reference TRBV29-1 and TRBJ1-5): SAVISQKPSRDICQRGTSLTIQCQVDSQVTMMFWYRQQPGQSLTLIATANQGSEATYESGFVIDKFPISRPNLTFSTLTVSNMSPEDSSIYLCSVKSNTGPNQPQHFGDGTRLSIL.

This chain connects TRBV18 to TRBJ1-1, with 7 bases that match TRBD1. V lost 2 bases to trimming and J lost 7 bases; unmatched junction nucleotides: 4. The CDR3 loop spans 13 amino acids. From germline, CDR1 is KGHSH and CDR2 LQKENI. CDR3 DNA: TGTGCCAGCTCACCAACCCGACAGGGTGAAGCTTTCTTT. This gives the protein CASSPTRQGEAFF.

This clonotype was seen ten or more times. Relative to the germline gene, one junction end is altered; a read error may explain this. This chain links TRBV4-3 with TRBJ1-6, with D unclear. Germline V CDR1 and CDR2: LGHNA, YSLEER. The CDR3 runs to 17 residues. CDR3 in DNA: TGCGCCAGCAGCCAAGAAGACCTCCGCGCCTATACTTCACCCCTCCACTTT. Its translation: CASSQEDLRAYTSPLHF.

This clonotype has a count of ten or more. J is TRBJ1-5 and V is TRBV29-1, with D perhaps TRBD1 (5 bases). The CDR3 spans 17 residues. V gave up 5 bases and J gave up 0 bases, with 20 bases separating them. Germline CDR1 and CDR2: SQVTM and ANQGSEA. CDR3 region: CSVLVQGNRYSNQPQHF. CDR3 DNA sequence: TGCAGCGTTTTGGTTCAGGGAAATCGATATAGCAATCAGCCCCAGCATTTT. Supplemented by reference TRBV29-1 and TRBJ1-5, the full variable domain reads SAVISQKPSRDICQRGTSLTIQCQVDSQVTMMFWYRQQPGQSLTLIATANQGSEATYESGFVIDKFPISRPNLTFSTLTVSNMSPEDSSIYLCSVLVQGNRYSNQPQHFGDGTRLSIL.

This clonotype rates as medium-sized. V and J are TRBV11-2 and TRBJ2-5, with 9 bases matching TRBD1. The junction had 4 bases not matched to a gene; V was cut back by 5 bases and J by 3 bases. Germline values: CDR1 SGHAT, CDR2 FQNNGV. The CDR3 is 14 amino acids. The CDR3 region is CASSPGQGEETQYF. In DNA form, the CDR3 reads TGTGCCAGCAGCCCGGGACAGGGAGAAGAGACCCAGTACTTC.

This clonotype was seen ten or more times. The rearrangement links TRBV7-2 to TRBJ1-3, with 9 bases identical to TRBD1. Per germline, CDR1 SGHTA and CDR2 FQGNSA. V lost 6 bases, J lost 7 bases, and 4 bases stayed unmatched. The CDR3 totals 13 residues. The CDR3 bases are TGTGCCAGCAGTTACAGGGGGCACAACACCATATATTTT. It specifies CASSYRGHNTIYF.

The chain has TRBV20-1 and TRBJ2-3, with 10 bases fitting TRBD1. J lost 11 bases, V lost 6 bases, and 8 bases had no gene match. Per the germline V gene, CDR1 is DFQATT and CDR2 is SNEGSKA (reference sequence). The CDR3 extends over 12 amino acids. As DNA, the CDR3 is TGCAGTGCCGACGACAGGGGGCGAGGGCAGTATTTT. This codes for CSADDRGRGQYF.

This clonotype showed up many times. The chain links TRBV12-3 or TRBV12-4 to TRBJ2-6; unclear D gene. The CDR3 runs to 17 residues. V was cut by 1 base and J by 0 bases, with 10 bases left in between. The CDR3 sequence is CASSLVYGPSGANVLTF. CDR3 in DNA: TGTGCCAGCAGTTTAGTTTACGGGCCCTCTGGGGCCAACGTCCTGACTTTC.

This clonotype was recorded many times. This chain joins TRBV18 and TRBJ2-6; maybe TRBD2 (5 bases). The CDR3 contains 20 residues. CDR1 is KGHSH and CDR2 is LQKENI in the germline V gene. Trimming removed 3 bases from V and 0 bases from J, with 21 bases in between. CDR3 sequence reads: CASSPQQEGSYSSGANVLTF. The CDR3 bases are TGTGCCAGCTCACCCCAACAAGAGGGATCCTATAGCTCTGGGGCCAACGTCCTGACTTTC.

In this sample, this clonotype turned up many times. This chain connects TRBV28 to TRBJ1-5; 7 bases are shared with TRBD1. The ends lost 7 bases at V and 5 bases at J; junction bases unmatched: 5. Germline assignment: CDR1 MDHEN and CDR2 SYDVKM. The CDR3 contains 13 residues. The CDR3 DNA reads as TGTGCCAGCACAGCTCAGGGGGATCAGCCCCAGCATTTT. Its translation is CASTAQGDQPQHF.

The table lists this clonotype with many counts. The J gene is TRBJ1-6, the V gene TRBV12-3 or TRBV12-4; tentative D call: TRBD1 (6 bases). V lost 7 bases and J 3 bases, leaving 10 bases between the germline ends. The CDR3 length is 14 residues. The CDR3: CASNKQGYNSPLHF. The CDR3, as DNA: TGTGCCAGCAACAAACAGGGCTATAATTCACCCCTCCACTTT.

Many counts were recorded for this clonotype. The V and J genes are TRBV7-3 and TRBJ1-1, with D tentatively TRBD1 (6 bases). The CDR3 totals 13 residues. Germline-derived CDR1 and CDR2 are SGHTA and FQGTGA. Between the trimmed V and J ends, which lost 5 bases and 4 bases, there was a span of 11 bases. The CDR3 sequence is CASSADSGTEAFF. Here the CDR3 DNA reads TGTGCCAGCAGCGCGGACAGTGGCACTGAAGCTTTCTTT.